What follows describes a single T cell receptor beta chain. Here immunoSEQ multiplex PCR was the method, and the copy in TCRdb shows in-frame clones only, minus some. The sample has about 150,000 clones, around 90% seen once. The data belong to a study of control samples from healthy donors and cancer patients. This CDR3 spans 15 amino acids. The germline V gene encodes CDR1 MDHEN and CDR2 SYDVKM. V was pared by 2 bases and J by 2 bases, with 3 bases of the junction left unmatched. The receptor was isolated from a young man in good health. The sample consisted of blood. The J gene is TRBJ1-5, the V gene TRBV28; 7 nucleotides align to TRBD1. The CDR3 loop reads CASSLQGVGNQPQHF. In nucleotides, the CDR3 is TGTGCCAGCAGTTTACAGGGGGTCGGCAATCAGCCCCAGCATTTT. The whole variable domain, filled in from reference TRBV28 and TRBJ1-5, reads DVKVTQSSRYLVKRTGEKVFLECVQDMDHENMFWYRQDPGLGLRLIYFSYDVKMKEKGDIPEGYSVSREKKERFSLILESASTNQTSMYLCASSLQGVGNQPQHFGDGTRLSIL.